This T cell receptor beta chain was profiled in a study of patients and donors after allogeneic stem cell transplantation. This clonotype has a handful of counts. MiXCR, run by TCRdb on the RT-PCR reads, gives a single entry per CDR3 protein. The data contain roughly 880,000 distinct CDR3 sequences, over 15% of them singletons. CDR1 SGHAT and CDR2 FQDESV come from the germline V gene (reference sequence). The CDR3 runs 14 residues. V was trimmed by 5 bases and J by 6 bases, leaving 13 bases between them. V usage is TRBV11-1 and J usage is TRBJ1-4, with D possibly TRBD1 on 5 matching bases. Sequenced sample: blood, either unsorted or a sorted T cell fraction (not recorded which). The sequence derives from a human donor who was either an allogeneic HSCT recipient or a stem cell or donor lymphocyte infusion donor (not recorded which). It is not recorded whose cells these are; they may come from a transplant donor. As DNA, the CDR3 is TGTGCCAGCAGCAGCAGGACACGCGATGAAAAACTGTTTTTT. This sequence encodes CASSSRTRDEKLFF.